This T cell receptor beta chain was recovered during a study of T cell responses to AZD1222 COVID-19 vaccine. Study overall: Pooling was applied to second doses at about 4 or about 12 weeks.

The CDR3 is 13 amino acids. CDR1 and CDR2 from the germline V gene are LNHNV and YYDKDF (reference sequence). Trimming took off 3 bases at V and 10 bases at J, with 15 bases between the two ends. TCRdb keeps only in-frame clones here, not all; method: immunoSEQ multiplex PCR. The data show about 160,000 clones, with 80% to 90% seen just once and around 4.9% held by the top ten. The TCR sequence derives from an adult in good health. This specimen consisted of peripheral blood, obtained on day 0 of AZD1222 vaccination. V gene TRBV15 combines with J gene TRBJ1-1, with a possible D match to TRBD1 (6 bases). The CDR3 reads CATSRGTLGGAFF. CDR3 bases: TGTGCCACCAGCAGGGGGACACTTGGGGGAGCTTTCTTT.